Presented here are 20 T cell receptor beta chains from one specimen sequenced in a study of T cells in Graves' hyperthyroidism and ophthalmopathy. RNA transcripts served as the template for amplifying TCR beta CDR3 regions. Researchers ran a first-round RT-PCR on the TCR CDR3 using the HTBI primer set. TCRdb analysed the multiplex PCR reads with MiXCR anew, one entry per CDR3 protein. In the table there are around 560,000 distinct CDR3 sequences, 15% to 20% of which are singletons. Sequenced input: blood. These receptors originate from a woman between 18 and 29 years old with Graves' hyperthyroidism.

This clonotype was picked up many times. The gene calls are TRBV2 and TRBJ2-1; D gene ambiguous. CDR1 and CDR2 from the germline V gene are SNHLY and FYNNEI. This CDR3 has 13 residues. The V and J ends lost 5 bases and 3 bases respectively, with 8 bases between them. Here the CDR3 DNA reads TGTGCCAGCAGTTCCATATACTACAATGAGCAGTTCTTC. It yields the protein CASSSIYYNEQFF.

This clonotype was seen more than once but under ten times. The chain recombines TRBV5-4 with TRBJ1-2; unclear D gene. CDR3 length: 12 amino acids. The V and J ends lost 4 bases and 8 bases respectively, with 12 bases between them. Germline lookup yields CDR1 SGHNT and CDR2 YYREEE (reference sequence). Written as DNA, the CDR3 is TGTGCCAGCAGCCTAGGGATGGGCGGCTACACCTTC. Translation: CASSLGMGGYTF.

In its sample, this clonotype was seen many times. The chain carries TRBV12-3 or TRBV12-4 and TRBJ2-2, with D perhaps matching TRBD2 (5 bases). The length of the CDR3 is 15 residues. The ends were cut back, 2 bases at V and 3 bases at J, with 10 bases in the middle. CDR3 in DNA: TGTGCCAGCAGTTTATTCCCGGGGTACACCGGGGAGCTGTTTTTT. It yields the protein CASSLFPGYTGELFF.

Ten or more counts support this clonotype. V usage is TRBV7-2 and J usage is TRBJ2-2; D is uncertain. The CDR3 loop spans 14 amino acids. Trimming pared 1 base from V and 0 bases from J, leaving 3 bases between. Germline lookup yields CDR1 SGHTA and CDR2 FQGNSA. This CDR3 is CASSLDSNTGELFF. In DNA, the CDR3 is TGTGCCAGCAGCTTAGACTCGAACACCGGGGAGCTGTTTTTT.

The sample holds a few counts of this clonotype. The V gene is TRBV10-3, the J gene TRBJ2-7; no clear D. CDR1 ENHRY and CDR2 SYGVKD come from the germline V gene. The CDR3 length is 12 residues. V lost 7 bases to trimming and J lost 1 base, with 8 bases between them. CDR3 in DNA: TGTGCCATCATAGACGAATCCTACGAGCAGTACTTC. Protein: CAIIDESYEQYF.

The V call is TRBV20-1, the J call TRBJ2-3; TRBD2 might be the D (6 bases). CDR3 length: 16 residues. V lost 6 bases and J 3 bases, leaving 22 bases between the germline ends. Looked up from germline, CDR1 is DFQATT and CDR2 is SNEGSKA (reference sequence). The CDR3 DNA reads as TGCAGTGCCCTCTCGCGGGGTAGCGGTGCGACAGATACGCAGTATTTT. This codes for CSALSRGSGATDTQYF.

This clonotype was recorded at least ten times. The chain uses TRBV28 and TRBJ2-1; D uncertain. This CDR3 comprises 15 residues. V was shortened by 3 bases and J by 0 bases, with 9 bases between the two germline ends. Germline loops: CDR1 MDHEN, CDR2 SYDVKM. In nucleotides, the CDR3 is TGTGCCAGCAGTTTCGACTCAAGCTCCTACAATGAGCAGTTCTTC. This codes for CASSFDSSSYNEQFF.

J is TRBJ1-4 and V is TRBV4-1; 8 bases fit TRBD1. The CDR3 loop spans 15 amino acids. Germline CDR1 MGHRA, CDR2 YSYEKL. After removal of 3 bases from V and 5 bases from J, the junction contained 5 bases not matched to a gene. The CDR3 spells CASSQDRALNEKLFF. The DNA for the CDR3 is TGCGCCAGCAGCCAGGACAGGGCCTTAAATGAAAAACTGTTTTTT.

This clonotype was seen repeatedly, ten times or more. This chain joins TRBV7-8 and TRBJ1-1; D possibly corresponds to TRBD1 (6 bases). The CDR3 has 15 residues. Trimming left V 5 bases short and J 1 base short, with 14 bases between. The germline V gene encodes CDR1 SGHVS and CDR2 FQNEAQ. For the CDR3, the DNA is TGTGCCAGCAGCCCCCTCGACAGGAGGAACACTGAAGCTTTCTTT. Amino acids: CASSPLDRRNTEAFF.

This clonotype was seen ten or more times. The rearrangement joins TRBV10-3 to TRBJ1-1; TRBD1 might be the D (6 bases). Trimming took 4 bases from V and 0 from J, leaving 15 bases between them. The CDR3 extends over 16 amino acids. The germline gives CDR1 ENHRY, CDR2 SYGVKD. In DNA, the CDR3 is TGTGCCATCAGTGCCGCTGCTGGGGGCATGAACACTGAAGCTTTCTTT. Residues: CAISAAAGGMNTEAFF.

This chain uses TRBV6-6 with TRBJ1-1; D is perhaps TRBD1 (6 bases). This CDR3 region has 14 residues. V was cut by 0 bases and J by 5 bases, with 10 bases left in between. Per the germline V gene, CDR1 is MNHNY and CDR2 is SVGAGI (reference sequence). The CDR3 spells CASSYSKRGTEAFF. As DNA, the CDR3 is TGTGCCAGCAGTTACTCGAAGAGGGGGACTGAAGCTTTCTTT.

The V call is TRBV5-1, the J call TRBJ2-3, with 8 bases aligning to TRBD2. There are 17 residues in the CDR3. The ends lost 6 bases at V and 1 base at J; junction bases unmatched: 13. Germline CDR1 SGHRS, CDR2 YFSETQ. As DNA, the CDR3 is TGCGCCAGCACCCTCCCCTCAGCGGGAGACGGCACAGATACGCAGTATTTT. Amino acid sequence: CASTLPSAGDGTDTQYF.

This clonotype came up a few times. The chain couples TRBV6-1 to TRBJ2-3, with 10 bases matching TRBD1. CDR1 is MNHNS, CDR2 SASEGT, per germline. The ends lost 1 base at V and 6 bases at J; junction bases unmatched: 7. The CDR3 has 16 residues. CDR3 in DNA: TGTGCCAGCAGTGAAGGGGCTGGGGACAGGGGCGATACGCAGTATTTT. Its protein is CASSEGAGDRGDTQYF.

This chain joins TRBV30 and TRBJ2-3, with 8 bases lining up with TRBD2. This CDR3 region has 15 residues. V gave up 2 bases and J gave up 1 base; unmatched junction bases: 5. In germline, CDR1 is GTSNPN, CDR2 SVGIG (reference sequence). In nucleotides, the CDR3 is TGTGCCTGGAGTCCCCCGACTAGCGGCACAGATACGCAGTATTTT. This translates into CAWSPPTSGTDTQYF.

This chain connects TRBV10-2 to TRBJ1-1; the D is unclear. The CDR3 totals 16 residues. Looked up from germline, CDR1 is WSHSY and CDR2 is SAAADI. The ends were cut back, 6 bases at V and 0 bases at J, with 17 bases in the middle. In DNA form, the CDR3 reads TGCGCCAGCAGCGACGGCATGGTGGGGATGAACACTGAAGCTTTCTTT. Translated, it gives CASSDGMVGMNTEAFF.

This clonotype was counted at least ten times. The chain joins TRBV20-1 to TRBJ2-7; D might be TRBD1 or TRBD2, each matching 5 bases. Trimming cost V 3 bases and J 2 bases, with 14 bases left between them. Germline lookup yields CDR1 DFQATT and CDR2 SNEGSKA (reference sequence). The CDR3 length is 14 residues. The CDR3 reads CSARTGTAAYEQYF. CDR3 in DNA: TGCAGTGCTAGGACCGGGACCGCCGCCTACGAGCAGTACTTC.

Ten or more counts support this clonotype. V usage is TRBV20-1 and J usage is TRBJ2-7; D is perhaps TRBD2 (5 bases). The CDR3 has 16 residues. In germline, CDR1 is DFQATT, CDR2 SNEGSKA (reference sequence). The ends were cut back, 0 bases at V and 2 bases at J, with 17 bases in the middle. CDR3 protein: CSARDPGKSPTYEQYF. In DNA form, the CDR3 reads TGCAGTGCTAGAGACCCCGGGAAGTCCCCCACCTACGAGCAGTACTTC.

V usage is TRBV27 and J usage is TRBJ1-6; D is uncertain. This CDR3 is built from 17 residues. Between the trimmed V and J ends, which lost 0 bases and 0 bases, there was a span of 9 bases. Germline V gives CDR1 MNHEY, CDR2 SMNVEV (reference sequence). In DNA, the CDR3 is TGTGCCAGCAGTTTATCGGCCGCGAGCTCCTATAATTCACCCCTCCACTTT. It encodes CASSLSAASSYNSPLHF.

The CDR3 DNA reads as TGTGCCAGCTCTCGGGACATTTACGAGCAGTACTTC. Translating gives CASSRDIYEQYF. This chain uses TRBV18 with TRBJ2-7; TRBD1 is a possible D gene (6 bases). In germline, CDR1 is KGHSH, CDR2 LQKENI. V dropped 6 bases and J dropped 4 bases, with 10 bases sitting between them. CDR3 length: 12 amino acids.

This clonotype showed up just a few times. V gene TRBV20-1 combines with J gene TRBJ2-3; the D gene is possibly TRBD1 (6 bases). V was trimmed by 6 bases and J by 3 bases, leaving 13 bases between them. This CDR3 has 13 residues. CDR1 is DFQATT, CDR2 SNEGSKA, per germline (reference sequence). CDR3 DNA sequence: TGCAGTGCGATGGCAGGGGCAACAGATACGCAGTATTTT. Its translation is CSAMAGATDTQYF.